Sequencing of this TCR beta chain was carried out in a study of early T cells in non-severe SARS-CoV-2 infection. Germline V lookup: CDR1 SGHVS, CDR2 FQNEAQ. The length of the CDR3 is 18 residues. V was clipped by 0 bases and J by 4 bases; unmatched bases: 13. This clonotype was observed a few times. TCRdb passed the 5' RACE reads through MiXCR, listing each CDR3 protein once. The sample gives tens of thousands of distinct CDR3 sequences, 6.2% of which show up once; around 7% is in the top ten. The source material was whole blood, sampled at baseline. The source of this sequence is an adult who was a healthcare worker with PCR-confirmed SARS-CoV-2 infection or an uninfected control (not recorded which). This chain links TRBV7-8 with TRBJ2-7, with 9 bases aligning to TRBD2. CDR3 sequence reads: CASSLARSSGKLVYEQYF. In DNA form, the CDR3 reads TGTGCCAGCAGCTTAGCACGCTCTAGCGGGAAACTTGTTTACGAGCAGTACTTC.